This is a list of T cell receptor beta chains from one sample in a study of blood T cell repertoires in COVID-19. Libraries were prepared by immunoSEQ multiplex PCR; TCRdb keeps only in-frame clonotypes and omits some of them. The profile shows around 260,000 clones, around 89% of them singletons. The sample comprised peripheral blood. These receptor sequences come from a man aged 25 to 40 with acute or convalescent COVID-19. Each CDR3 is given with its conserved first and last residue. D genes are given only for firm matches. Only part of the rows carry a size: once, few, many, or a class if the clone is expanded.

abundance	j_gene	d_gene	v_gene	CDR3nt	CDR3aa
.	TRBJ2-7	TRBD1	TRBV3-1/TRBV3-2	TGTGCCAGCAGCCCCTACAGGGGGGCCTACGAGCAGTACTTC	CASSPYRGAYEQYF
.	TRBJ2-7	TRBD2	TRBV2	TGTGCCAGCAGGGATCCGGGCGGGAGGGGAAACGAGCAGTACTTC	CASRDPGGRGNEQYF
.	TRBJ2-7	TRBD1	TRBV6-5	TGTGCCGCAAGACCTCCAGGGACAGGGTCTAGGGAGCAGTACTTC	CAARPPGTGSREQYF
.	TRBJ1-2	.	TRBV19	TGTGCCAGTAGTATCCCAGGGGCTAACTATGGCTACACCTTC	CASSIPGANYGYTF
few	TRBJ1-1	.	TRBV29-1	TGCAGCGTTGAATCACTCGTAGTAGACACTGAAGCTTTCTTT	CSVESLVVDTEAFF
once	TRBJ2-1	TRBD1	TRBV6-6	TGTGCCAGCAGCCCGCAGGGGGCCTCCTACAATGAGCAGTTCTTC	CASSPQGASYNEQFF
few	TRBJ2-2	.	TRBV19	TGTGCCAGTAGTATAGCGATCTGGGGCAGGGGCTCCACCGGGGAGCTGTTTTTT	CASSIAIWGRGSTGELFF
.	TRBJ1-2	.	TRBV3-1/TRBV3-2	TGTGCCAGCAGCCAAGTTTCCGGTGGCTACACCTTC	CASSQVSGGYTF
.	TRBJ2-7	TRBD1	TRBV6-1	TGTGCCAGCAGTGAAGCGACAGGGCGGACCTACGAGCAGTACTTC	CASSEATGRTYEQYF
.	TRBJ1-6	.	TRBV19	TGTGCCAGTAGTACAGGAGGTTCACCCCTCCACTTT	CASSTGGSPLHF
.	TRBJ1-6	.	TRBV6-5	TGTGCCAGCCGTCTTGATTCACCCCTCCACTTT	CASRLDSPLHF
.	TRBJ2-1	TRBD1	TRBV19	TGTGCCAGTAGCCGGGACAGGGGGCTCGGGAGTCGCGGGAATGAGCAGTTCTTC	CASSRDRGLGSRGNEQFF
.	TRBJ1-5	TRBD1	TRBV5-5	TGTGCCAGCAGCTTGGTACAGGGGGCAGCCCAGCCCCAGCATTTT	CASSLVQGAAQPQHF
once	TRBJ2-1	.	TRBV18	TGTGCCAGCTCACCACCCAGTGGCCAGGGCGGAAATGAGCAGTTCTTC	CASSPPSGQGGNEQFF
.	TRBJ2-1	TRBD2	TRBV4-1	TGCGCCAGCAGCAACGTATTTGGCGGGGGGAACAATGAGCAGTTCTTC	CASSNVFGGGNNEQFF
.	TRBJ1-6	.	TRBV5-1	TGCGCCAGCAGCTTATTGCAGGGCTGGGATTCACCCCTCCACTTT	CASSLLQGWDSPLHF
.	TRBJ1-2	TRBD1	TRBV27	TGTGCCAGCAGTCCCCGGGACAGGGGAGGCGATGGCTACACCTTC	CASSPRDRGGDGYTF
.	TRBJ1-1	.	TRBV28	TGTGCCAGCAGTCTGGGGGGGTGGACATTGAACACTGAAGCTTTCTTT	CASSLGGWTLNTEAFF
.	TRBJ1-5	.	TRBV28	TGTGCCAGCAGTGGGGCTCAGCCCCAGCATTTT	CASSGAQPQHF
few	TRBJ2-1	TRBD1	TRBV7-2	TGTGCCAGCAGCTTGGGACAGGGCACCTACAATGAGCAGTTCTTC	CASSLGQGTYNEQFF
.	TRBJ2-3	TRBD2	TRBV13	TGTGCCAGCAGCTCCCTAGCGGGGGGGCCCGCAGAAGATACGCAGTATTTT	CASSSLAGGPAEDTQYF
.	TRBJ1-5	.	TRBV21-1	TGTGCCAGCAGCGGAGGGACAGGGGCTAATCAGCCCCAGCATTTT	CASSGGTGANQPQHF
.	TRBJ2-4	.	TRBV5-1	TGCGCCAGCAAGGGAGAGGACATTCAGTACTTC	CASKGEDIQYF
.	TRBJ1-5	TRBD1	TRBV28	TGTGCCAGCAGATCCGACAGGGTCGATCAGCCCCAGCATTTT	CASRSDRVDQPQHF
.	TRBJ1-5	TRBD1	TRBV5-1	TGCGCCAGCAGCTTGCAGGGGGCAGTAGGTCAGCCCCAGCATTTT	CASSLQGAVGQPQHF
.	TRBJ2-1	TRBD1	TRBV15	TGTGCCACCAGCAGGGGTGGGACAGATGAGCAGTTCTTC	CATSRGGTDEQFF